One and the same sample provided the 18 T cell receptor beta chains below, sequenced in a study of beta chain features in type 1 diabetes. All of the isolated RNA was reverse transcribed, so expressed TCRB transcripts were sequenced. TCRdb keeps only in-frame clones here, not all; method: immunoSEQ multiplex PCR. The data show roughly 500,000 clones, with 30% seen just once and about 0.065% held by the top ten. What was sequenced was naive CD4+ T cells from blood. Every receptor here comes from a man in his late teens or twenties in good health.

In its sample, this clone was seen a few times. The gene calls are TRBV15 and TRBJ2-1; 12 bases line up with TRBD2. CDR1 LNHNV and CDR2 YYDKDF come from the germline V gene (reference sequence). J was trimmed by 5 bases and V by 2 bases; bases with no gene match: 4. The CDR3 loop spans 16 amino acids. The CDR3 loop reads CATSRPSGRANNEQFF. The CDR3 nucleotides read TGTGCCACCAGCAGACCTAGCGGGAGGGCCAACAATGAGCAGTTCTTC.

In this sample, this clone turned up a few times. The chain couples TRBV4-3 to TRBJ2-1; 8 bases are a match to TRBD2. Trimming removed 4 bases from V and 3 bases from J; junction bases left unmatched: 5. The length of the CDR3 is 15 residues. Per germline, CDR1 LGHNA and CDR2 YSLEER. Here the CDR3 DNA reads TGCGCCAGCAGCCTAGGAGCGGGAGACTACAATGAGCAGTTCTTC. Protein: CASSLGAGDYNEQFF.

This clone came up a few times. The chain carries TRBV30 and TRBJ2-4, with 8 bases that match TRBD1. The V gene end was trimmed by 0 bases and the J gene end by 2 bases; junction bases not matched to a gene: 9. This CDR3 has 17 residues. Germline V gene lookup returns CDR1 GTSNPN and CDR2 SVGIG (reference sequence). The CDR3 sequence: CAWSVQGGTGSKNIQYF. CDR3 nucleotides: TGTGCCTGGAGTGTACAGGGGGGTACAGGGTCCAAAAACATTCAGTACTTC.

The rearrangement links TRBV5-1 to TRBJ2-2; weak D call: TRBD1 (6 bases). V lost 6 bases and J 2 bases, leaving 20 bases between the germline ends. The CDR3 covers 17 residues. Germline V gene sequence: CDR1 SGHRS, CDR2 YFSETQ. CDR3 residues: CASNDPVEGTNTGELFF. DNA for the CDR3: TGCGCCAGCAACGACCCGGTGGAAGGGACAAACACCGGGGAGCTGTTTTTT.

The table lists this clone with a few counts. CDR3 sequence: CAWRPGEGYSRTDTQYF. In DNA form, the CDR3 reads TGTGCCTGGAGACCCGGTGAGGGCTACTCTAGGACAGATACGCAGTATTTT. J is TRBJ2-3 and V is TRBV30; D possibly corresponds to TRBD2 (5 bases). The CDR3 is 17 amino acids. Trimming stripped 3 bases from V and 3 bases from J, with 22 bases between. Germline values: CDR1 GTSNPN, CDR2 SVGIG (reference sequence).

The V gene is TRBV6-5, the J gene TRBJ1-2; 8 bases are shared with TRBD1. Looked up from germline, CDR1 is MNHEY and CDR2 is SVGAGI. Germline trimming cut 0 bases from V and 8 bases from J; bases unmatched to any gene: 11. The CDR3 length is 16 residues. DNA of the CDR3: TGTGCCAGCAGTTACTCGCTTGTCCGGGCAGGGGGCGGCTACACCTTC. This gives the protein CASSYSLVRAGGGYTF.

This rearrangement joins TRBV6-6 to TRBJ2-1; 9 bases are shared with TRBD1. The CDR3 is made up of 12 amino acids. CDR1 and CDR2 (germline): MNHNY, SVGAGI (reference sequence). The CDR3 region has the DNA TGTGCTCACGCGACAGGGGGCAATGAGCAGTTCTTC. Its protein product is CAHATGGNEQFF.

This chain joins TRBV9 and TRBJ2-7; 9 nucleotides agree with TRBD2. The CDR3 spans 18 residues. V shed 0 bases, J shed 3 bases, and the junction held 13 bases outside the gene matches. Looked up from germline, CDR1 is SGDLS and CDR2 is YYNGEE. CDR3: CASSVVLAGSRCSYEQYF. The DNA for the CDR3 is TGTGCCAGCAGCGTAGTGCTAGCGGGATCCCGATGTAGCTACGAGCAGTACTTC.

J is TRBJ2-2 and V is TRBV30; no definite D call. CDR1 and CDR2 from the germline V gene are GTSNPN and SVGIG (reference sequence). V was clipped by 3 bases and J by 8 bases, with 13 bases between them. The CDR3 loop spans 13 amino acids. CDR3 loop: CAWRSQETGELFF. The CDR3 DNA sequence: TGTGCCTGGAGATCCCAGGAGACAGGGGAGCTGTTTTTT.

The chain joins TRBV6-5 to TRBJ2-7; D may correspond to TRBD1 or TRBD2 (5 bases each). CDR3 length: 13 residues. Germline V gives CDR1 MNHEY, CDR2 SVGAGI. V was pared by 6 bases and J by 2 bases, with 11 bases between. In DNA form, the CDR3 reads TGTGCCAGCAGGACCGGGACGGCCTACGAGCAGTACTTC. Residues: CASRTGTAYEQYF.

The V gene is TRBV2, the J gene TRBJ2-1, with 9 bases identical to TRBD2. V lost 4 bases to trimming and J lost 8 bases; unmatched junction nucleotides: 6. The germline CDR1 and CDR2 sequences are SNHLY and FYNNEI. CDR3 length equals 14 residues. CDR3 residues: CASSASGTFYEQFF. CDR3 DNA sequence: TGTGCCAGCAGTGCTAGCGGGACGTTTTATGAGCAGTTCTTC. Supplemented by reference TRBV2 and TRBJ2-1, the full variable domain reads EPEVTQTPSHQVTQMGQEVILRCVPISNHLYFYWYRQILGQKVEFLVSFYNNEISEKSEIFDDQFSVERPDGSNFTLKIRSTKLEDSAMYFCASSASGTFYEQFFGPGTRLTVL.

This clone was picked up a small number of times. V is TRBV7-2 and J is TRBJ2-6; the D is unclear. Germline V gene data show CDR1 as SGHTA and CDR2 as FQGNSA. V was clipped by 0 bases and J by 4 bases, with 4 bases between them. The CDR3 contains 14 residues. The CDR3 DNA is TGTGCCAGCAGCTTAGCCCCAGGGGCCAACGTCCTGACTTTC. Protein: CASSLAPGANVLTF.

Only a few counts were recorded for this clone. This chain uses TRBV19 with TRBJ1-5; 8 bases agree with TRBD1. The trim removed 6 bases at V and 6 bases at J, leaving 4 bases unmatched. Per germline, CDR1 LNHDA and CDR2 SQIVND (reference sequence). This CDR3 contains 13 residues. CDR3 residues: CASSHRGSQPQHF. The DNA of the CDR3 is TGTGCCAGTAGCCACAGGGGGAGTCAGCCCCAGCATTTT.

The chain couples TRBV7-9 to TRBJ2-2; no firm D call. The CDR3 extends over 15 amino acids. CDR1 is SEHNR, CDR2 FQNEAQ, per germline (reference sequence). Trimming took 0 bases from V and 4 from J, leaving 9 bases between them. The CDR3 nucleotides read TGTGCCAGCAGCTTAGCGGGTACAGCCACCGGGGAGCTGTTTTTT. Amino acids: CASSLAGTATGELFF.

V gene TRBV29-1 combines with J gene TRBJ1-4; D may be TRBD1 (5 bases). CDR1 is SQVTM and CDR2 is ANQGSEA in the germline V gene. V was clipped by 7 bases and J by 1 base, with 19 bases between them. The CDR3 length is 16 residues. The CDR3 is CSAGYSRGGTNEKLFF. The CDR3 DNA follows: TGCAGCGCCGGATACTCAAGGGGAGGAACTAATGAAAAACTGTTTTTT. Using reference TRBV29-1 and TRBJ1-4 for the parts outside the CDR3, the full variable domain is SAVISQKPSRDICQRGTSLTIQCQVDSQVTMMFWYRQQPGQSLTLIATANQGSEATYESGFVIDKFPISRPNLTFSTLTVSNMSPEDSSIYLCSAGYSRGGTNEKLFFGSGTQLSVL.

In its sample, this clone was seen a few times. This chain joins TRBV7-9 and TRBJ2-2; 10 bases match TRBD2. V shed 5 bases and J 7 bases; nucleotides not matched to a gene: 13. In germline, CDR1 is SEHNR, CDR2 FQNEAQ (reference sequence). The CDR3 is made up of 17 amino acids. CDR3: CASSRTASGSGSGELFF. The DNA of the CDR3 is TGTGCCAGCAGCCGGACCGCTAGCGGGAGCGGTAGCGGGGAGCTGTTTTTT.

The rearrangement links TRBV7-2 to TRBJ2-7, with TRBD2 identical over 11 bases. After removal of 3 bases from V and 3 bases from J, the junction contained 7 bases not matched to a gene. The germline V gene has CDR1 SGHTA and CDR2 FQGNSA. CDR3 size: 16 residues. The CDR3 DNA is TGTGCCAGCAGCTTGACTAGCGGGACTAGGAGCTACGAGCAGTACTTC. Its protein is CASSLTSGTRSYEQYF.

The gene calls are TRBV2 and TRBJ2-2, with 7 bases that match TRBD2. This CDR3 is 16 amino acids long. Germline lookup yields CDR1 SNHLY and CDR2 FYNNEI. The V segment lost 6 bases and the J segment 0 bases; nucleotides outside the gene matches: 7. The CDR3 DNA reads TGTGCCAGCAGCCCCCTCGGGGGGACGAACACCGGGGAGCTGTTTTTT. This gives the protein CASSPLGGTNTGELFF.